A single sample is the source of the 30 T cell receptor beta chains below, sequenced in a study of blood T cell repertoires in COVID-19. The table came from immunoSEQ multiplex PCR; TCRdb's copy has only in-frame clones and leaves some out. This table has about 330,000 clones, 65% to 90% appearing once. Sequenced input: peripheral blood. The receptors stem from a human donor in a cohort sampled during active COVID-19.

This chain uses TRBV7-2 with TRBJ2-7; TRBD2 agrees at 13 bases. J lost 7 bases, V lost 0 bases, and 9 bases had no gene match. The CDR3 is 17 residues long. The V gene's germline CDR1 is SGHTA and CDR2 FQGNSA. This CDR3 is CASSLAGTSGVGGEQYF. CDR3 nucleotides: TGTGCCAGCAGCTTAGCGGGGACTAGCGGGGTAGGCGGGGAGCAGTACTTC.

V usage is TRBV21-1 and J usage is TRBJ1-5; the D call in the table, TRBD1, was not verified against the DNA. TRBV21-1 is a recognized pseudogene. The CDR3 extends over 16 amino acids. The CDR3 DNA reads as TGTGCCAGCAGCAAGGTGACAGGGGAGGGCAGTCAGCCCCAGCATTTT. Amino acid sequence: CASSKVTGEGSQPQHF.

The chain carries TRBV14 and TRBJ2-1; D is perhaps TRBD2 (7 bases). Germline loops: CDR1 SGHDN, CDR2 FVKESK. Trimming cost V 3 bases and J 0 bases, with 15 bases left between them. This CDR3 contains 17 residues. The CDR3 nucleotides read TGTGCCAGCAGCCACCTAGGGGGGGGAGGCTCCTACAATGAGCAGTTCTTC. It specifies CASSHLGGGGSYNEQFF.

The chain is built from TRBV5-6 and TRBJ1-5; D unresolved. Germline V gives CDR1 SGHDT, CDR2 YYEEEE. The ends were cut back, 0 bases at V and 1 base at J, with 14 bases in the middle. This CDR3 spans 17 amino acids. CDR3 residues: CASSLGAGKVSNQPQHF. Written as DNA, the CDR3 is TGTGCCAGCAGCTTGGGGGCGGGGAAGGTGAGCAATCAGCCCCAGCATTTT.

The chain employs TRBV7-6 and TRBJ2-7, with 9 bases that match TRBD2. Per germline, CDR1 SGHVS and CDR2 FNYEAQ. The ends lost 4 bases at V and 5 bases at J; junction bases unmatched: 9. This CDR3 has 15 residues. The CDR3 DNA reads as TGTGCCAGCAGCTACTCAAGCGGGGGGACCGACGAGCAGTACTTC. The encoded protein is CASSYSSGGTDEQYF.

The chain links TRBV30 to TRBJ1-1, with 8 positions matching TRBD1. CDR3 size: 17 residues. In germline, CDR1 is GTSNPN, CDR2 SVGIG (reference sequence). V shed 1 base, J shed 1 base, and the junction held 11 bases outside the gene matches. CDR3 sequence: CAWSGYRTGKRNTEAFF. In DNA, the CDR3 is TGTGCCTGGAGTGGATATCGGACAGGGAAAAGGAACACTGAAGCTTTCTTT.

This chain joins TRBV27 and TRBJ1-2; 10 bases map to TRBD1. The CDR3 consists of 14 residues. Germline V gene sequence: CDR1 MNHEY, CDR2 SMNVEV (reference sequence). The junction had 9 bases not matched to a gene; V was cut back by 8 bases and J by 6 bases. In nucleotides, the CDR3 is TGTGCCAGCCGGCCGGGACAGGGGCCGGATGGCTACACCTTC. Translated: CASRPGQGPDGYTF.

The CDR3 nucleotides are TGCGCCAGCAGCCAAGGGGAGCTCTCTGGAAACACCATATATTTT. It specifies CASSQGELSGNTIYF. The gene calls are TRBV4-1 and TRBJ1-3; no clear D. Germline CDR1 and CDR2: MGHRA and YSYEKL. The CDR3 spans 15 residues. The germline V and J ends were trimmed by 1 base and 0 bases, with 7 bases remaining between them.

This clone showed up just a few times. The CDR3 protein is CAWRGCQPQHF. CDR3 in DNA: TGTGCCTGGAGGGGCTGTCAGCCCCAGCATTTT. The chain carries TRBV30 and TRBJ1-5; the D is unclear. The CDR3 is 11 residues long. V lost 3 bases and J lost 6, with 6 bases in between. Per germline, CDR1 GTSNPN and CDR2 SVGIG (reference sequence).

This rearrangement joins TRBV5-1 to TRBJ1-1, with a possible D match to TRBD1 (6 bases). Trimming took 4 bases from V and 1 from J, leaving 17 bases between them. Germline CDR1 reads SGHRS; CDR2 reads YFSETQ. CDR3 length: 16 residues. CDR3 coding DNA: TGCGCCAGCAGCCAACGATCCGGGACAACGAACACTGAAGCTTTCTTT. Translated: CASSQRSGTTNTEAFF.

CDR3 nucleotides: TGTGCCAGCACCTTGAGTGCGGAATACAATGAGCAGTTCTTC. The encoded protein is CASTLSAEYNEQFF. The rearrangement joins TRBV25-1 to TRBJ2-1, with D unresolved. The CDR3 runs 14 residues. V shed 7 bases and J shed 4 bases, with 14 bases lying between them. Germline V CDR1 and CDR2: MGHDK, SYGVNS.

The V gene is TRBV5-1, the J gene TRBJ2-7; tentative D call: TRBD1 (6 bases). The V gene lost 2 bases and the J gene lost 5 bases, with 17 bases spanning the gap. The CDR3 extends over 15 amino acids. Germline V CDR1 and CDR2: SGHRS, YFSETQ. The chain's CDR3 is CASSFITGNNNEQYF. The CDR3 DNA follows: TGCGCCAGCAGCTTTATTACAGGGAATAATAACGAGCAGTACTTC.

J is TRBJ1-1 and V is TRBV7-3; 7 positions agree with TRBD1. The germline CDR1 and CDR2 sequences are SGHTA and FQGTGA. CDR3 length: 13 residues. V was clipped by 5 bases and J by 7 bases; unmatched bases: 7. The CDR3 sequence is CASSPDRAREAFF. In DNA form, the CDR3 reads TGTGCCAGCAGCCCCGACAGGGCTCGTGAAGCTTTCTTT.

The chain uses TRBV10-2 and TRBJ1-6, with D perhaps TRBD1 (6 bases). Trimming took off 7 bases at V and 6 bases at J, with 16 bases between the two ends. This CDR3 has 15 amino acids. The germline V gene has CDR1 WSHSY and CDR2 SAAADI. CDR3 DNA sequence: TGCGCCAGCACTAGGACAGCCCGAGGTAATTCACCCCTCCACTTT. Protein product: CASTRTARGNSPLHF.

The chain carries TRBV29-1 and TRBJ2-5, with 10 bases matching TRBD2. The CDR3 spans 16 residues. In germline, CDR1 is SQVTM, CDR2 ANQGSEA. Trimming removed 4 bases from V and 0 bases from J; junction bases left unmatched: 8. The CDR3 reads CSVVTSGSLYQETQYF. CDR3 in DNA: TGCAGCGTTGTGACTAGCGGGTCGTTGTACCAAGAGACCCAGTACTTC.

The gene calls are TRBV19 and TRBJ2-7; weak D call: TRBD1 (6 bases). The germline V gene has CDR1 LNHDA and CDR2 SQIVND (reference sequence). Trimming pared 4 bases from V and 0 bases from J, leaving 7 bases between. CDR3 size: 13 residues. The CDR3 reads CASSRGPSYEQYF. CDR3 coding DNA: TGTGCCAGTAGTAGGGGGCCCTCCTACGAGCAGTACTTC.

The chain has TRBV5-6 and TRBJ2-2, with a possible D match to TRBD2 (5 bases). The CDR3 runs to 16 residues. Deletions cut 0 bases from V and 5 bases from J, with 14 bases between. Germline V lookup: CDR1 SGHDT, CDR2 YYEEEE. CDR3 in DNA: TGTGCCAGCAGCTTGGCTTTGAGGGAGCGAACCGGGGAGCTGTTTTTT. Protein sequence: CASSLALRERTGELFF.

This clone has at least ten counts. The chain employs TRBV10-2 and TRBJ1-3, with TRBD1 identical over 9 bases. Germline assignment: CDR1 WSHSY and CDR2 SAAADI. V lost 6 bases, J lost 3 bases, and 6 bases stayed unmatched. The CDR3 consists of 15 residues. In DNA form, the CDR3 reads TGCGCCAGCAGCTCTACAGGGGGCGGTGGAAACACCATATATTTT. Its translation is CASSSTGGGGNTIYF.

V is TRBV4-1 and J is TRBJ2-2, with 12 positions matching TRBD2. The CDR3 contains 17 residues. V lost 7 bases and J lost 7; bases outside the gene matches: 13. Germline-derived CDR1 and CDR2 are MGHRA and YSYEKL. CDR3 residues: CASTPMASGGAGGELFF. The CDR3 DNA follows: TGCGCCAGCACCCCCATGGCTAGCGGGGGGGCAGGCGGGGAGCTGTTTTTT.

This chain joins TRBV5-1 and TRBJ2-3; 8 positions agree with TRBD1. V gave up 4 bases and J gave up 3 bases; unmatched junction bases: 7. Germline-derived CDR1 and CDR2 are SGHRS and YFSETQ. This CDR3 spans 15 amino acids. The CDR3 loop is CASSAGQGATDTQYF. The CDR3 nucleotides read TGCGCCAGCAGCGCAGGGCAGGGGGCAACAGATACGCAGTATTTT. The full variable domain, its missing parts supplied by reference TRBV5-1 and TRBJ2-3, is KAGVTQTPRYLIKTRGQQVTLSCSPISGHRSVSWYQQTPGQGLQFLFEYFSETQRNKGNFPGRFSGRQFSNSRSEMNVSTLELGDSALYLCASSAGQGATDTQYFGPGTRLTVL.

The chain joins TRBV27 to TRBJ2-7; maybe TRBD2 (5 bases). The CDR3 has 12 residues. Trimming removed 9 bases from V and 1 base from J, with 10 bases in between. The germline gives CDR1 MNHEY, CDR2 SMNVEV (reference sequence). This CDR3 is CASSRDSYEQYF. The CDR3 DNA reads TGTGCCAGTTCGAGGGATTCCTACGAGCAGTACTTC.

This clone appeared once. J is TRBJ2-3 and V is TRBV9; D is uncertain. The CDR3 extends over 16 amino acids. V dropped 0 bases and J dropped 0 bases, with 11 bases sitting between them. The germline CDR1 and CDR2 sequences are SGDLS and YYNGEE. The CDR3 loop is CASSVGPSTSTDTQYF. The DNA for the CDR3 is TGTGCCAGCAGCGTAGGCCCCTCGACTAGCACAGATACGCAGTATTTT.

This clone has just one count. The V gene is TRBV6-5, the J gene TRBJ2-7; 9 bases align to TRBD1. The CDR3 covers 16 residues. CDR1 is MNHEY, CDR2 SVGAGI, per germline. V shed 4 bases, J shed 4 bases, and the junction held 11 bases outside the gene matches. The CDR3, as DNA: TGTGCCAGCAGTTCCAGTTTAGCGACAGGGGGGTACGAGCAGTACTTC. Translation gives CASSSSLATGGYEQYF.

The gene calls are TRBV3-1 (or the pseudogene TRBV3-2) and TRBJ2-1; TRBD2 matches at 10 bases. The CDR3 is made up of 15 amino acids. V shed 4 bases, J shed 2 bases, and the junction held 2 bases outside the gene matches. Germline V gene data show CDR1 as LGHDT and CDR2 as YNNKEL (reference sequence). In nucleotides, the CDR3 is TGTGCCAGCAGCCCTACTAGCGGGGCCTACAATGAGCAGTTCTTC. The encoded protein is CASSPTSGAYNEQFF.

V gene TRBV6-6 combines with J gene TRBJ1-2; 9 bases fit TRBD1. Trimming removed 5 bases from V and 5 bases from J; junction bases left unmatched: 6. The germline V gene has CDR1 MNHNY and CDR2 SVGAGI (reference sequence). The CDR3 runs 14 residues. This chain's CDR3 is CASSPPGQGYGYTF. The CDR3 region has the DNA TGTGCCAGCAGTCCGCCGGGACAGGGTTATGGCTACACCTTC.

The V gene is TRBV14, the J gene TRBJ2-6, with a tentative D call TRBD1 (6 bases). The V gene lost 6 bases and the J gene lost 0 bases, with 15 bases spanning the gap. This CDR3 contains 17 residues. Germline CDR1 is SGHDN and CDR2 is FVKESK. CDR3 DNA sequence: TGTGCCAGCAGGAAACCGGGACAAAACTCTGGGGCCAACGTCCTGACTTTC. As protein: CASRKPGQNSGANVLTF.

This sequence joins TRBV18 and TRBJ1-5; 7 bases fit TRBD1. With V trimmed by 2 bases and J by 6 bases, 4 bases remained unmatched. CDR1 and CDR2 from the germline V gene are KGHSH and LQKENI. The CDR3 totals 14 residues. CDR3 sequence (DNA): TGTGCCAGCTCACCAGAGACAGGGCCTCAGCCCCAGCATTTT. Translation: CASSPETGPQPQHF.

The rearrangement joins TRBV19 to TRBJ2-1, with 9 bases matching TRBD2. The germline V gene has CDR1 LNHDA and CDR2 SQIVND (reference sequence). V was pared by 7 bases and J by 0 bases, with 4 bases of the junction left unmatched. The CDR3 is 15 residues long. The CDR3 protein is CASTSGTSSYNEQFF. CDR3 nucleotides: TGTGCCAGTACTAGCGGGACCAGCTCCTACAATGAGCAGTTCTTC.

This clone appeared a few times. The chain couples TRBV20-1 to TRBJ2-1; 9 positions match TRBD2. This CDR3 comprises 14 residues. V gave up 3 bases and J gave up 4 bases; unmatched junction bases: 4. The germline CDR1 and CDR2 sequences are DFQATT and SNEGSKA (reference sequence). CDR3 in DNA: TGCAGTGCTAGTGCGGGGGGGTTGTACAATGAGCAGTTCTTC. The encoded protein is CSASAGGLYNEQFF.

The chain joins TRBV7-7 to TRBJ1-4, with D unclear. This CDR3 comprises 13 residues. Trimming took 2 bases from V and 4 from J, leaving 5 bases between them. Per the germline V gene, CDR1 is SSHAT and CDR2 is FNYEAQ (reference sequence). CDR3 sequence: CASSLQNNEKLFF. CDR3 sequence (DNA): TGTGCCAGCAGCTTACAAAATAATGAAAAACTGTTTTTT.